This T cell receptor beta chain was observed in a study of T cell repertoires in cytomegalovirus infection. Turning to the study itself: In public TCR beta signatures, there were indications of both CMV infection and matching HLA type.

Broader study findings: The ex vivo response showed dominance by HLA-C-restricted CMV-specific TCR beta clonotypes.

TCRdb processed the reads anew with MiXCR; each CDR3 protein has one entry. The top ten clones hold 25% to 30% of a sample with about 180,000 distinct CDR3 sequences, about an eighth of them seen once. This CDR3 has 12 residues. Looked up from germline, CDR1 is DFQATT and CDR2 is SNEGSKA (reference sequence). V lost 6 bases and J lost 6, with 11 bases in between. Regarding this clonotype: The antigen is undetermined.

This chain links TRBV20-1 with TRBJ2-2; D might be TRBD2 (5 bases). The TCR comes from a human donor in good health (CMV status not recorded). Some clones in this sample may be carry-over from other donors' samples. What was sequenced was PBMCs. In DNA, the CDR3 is TGCAGTGCGCGGACTGGGCCCGGGGAGCTGTTTTTT. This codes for CSARTGPGELFF.